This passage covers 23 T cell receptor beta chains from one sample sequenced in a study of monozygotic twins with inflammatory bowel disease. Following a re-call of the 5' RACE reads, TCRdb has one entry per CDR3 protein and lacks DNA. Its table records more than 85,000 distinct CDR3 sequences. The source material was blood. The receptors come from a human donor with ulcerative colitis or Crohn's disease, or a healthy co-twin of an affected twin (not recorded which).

CDR3 sequence reads: CASSLRGQTEAFF. The chain is built from TRBV7-2 and TRBJ1-1; TCRdb returns TRBD1, unconfirmable since there is no DNA. The CDR3 has 13 amino acids. CDR1 SGHTA and CDR2 FQGNSA come from the germline V gene.

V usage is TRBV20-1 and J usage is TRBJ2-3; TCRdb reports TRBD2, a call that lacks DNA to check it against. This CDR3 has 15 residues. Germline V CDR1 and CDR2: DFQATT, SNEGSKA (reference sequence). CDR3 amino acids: CSAPIAGGGTDTQYF.

The CDR3 is CASSLRQGGQYGYTF. V is TRBV27 and J is TRBJ1-2; the TRBD1 assignment by TCRdb is unverifiable without DNA. Germline CDR1 and CDR2: MNHEY and SMNVEV (reference sequence). The CDR3 runs 15 residues.

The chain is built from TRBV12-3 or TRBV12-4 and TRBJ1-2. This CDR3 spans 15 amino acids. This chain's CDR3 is CASSLGQRRGWGYTF.

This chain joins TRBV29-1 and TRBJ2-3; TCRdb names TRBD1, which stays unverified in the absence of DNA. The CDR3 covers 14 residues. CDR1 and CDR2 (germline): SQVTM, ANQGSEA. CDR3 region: CSLGTGGDVDTQYF.

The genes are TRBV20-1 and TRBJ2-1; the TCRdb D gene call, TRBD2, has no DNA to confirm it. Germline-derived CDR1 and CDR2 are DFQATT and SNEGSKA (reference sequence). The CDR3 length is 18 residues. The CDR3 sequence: CSAMSEREAISSYNEQFF.

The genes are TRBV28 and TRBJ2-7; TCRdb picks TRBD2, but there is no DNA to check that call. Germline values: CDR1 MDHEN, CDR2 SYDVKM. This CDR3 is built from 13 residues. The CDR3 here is CASLAGERYEQYF.

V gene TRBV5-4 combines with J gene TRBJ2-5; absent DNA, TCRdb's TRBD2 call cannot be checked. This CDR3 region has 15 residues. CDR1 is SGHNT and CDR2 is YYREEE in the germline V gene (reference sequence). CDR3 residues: CASSPDGLRQETQYF.

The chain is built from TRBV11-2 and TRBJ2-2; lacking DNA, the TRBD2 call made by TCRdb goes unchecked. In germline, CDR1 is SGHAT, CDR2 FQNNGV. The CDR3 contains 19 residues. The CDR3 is CASSLVPGDSGSVTGELFF.

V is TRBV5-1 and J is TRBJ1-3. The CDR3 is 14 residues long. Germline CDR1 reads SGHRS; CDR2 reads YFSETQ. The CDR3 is CASSFRTPADTIYF.

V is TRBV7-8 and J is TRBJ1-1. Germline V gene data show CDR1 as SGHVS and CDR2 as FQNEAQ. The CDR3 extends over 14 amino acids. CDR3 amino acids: CASSLDSEDSQAFF.

This chain's CDR3 is CASSFRDRGIWGDNEQFF. The genes are TRBV5-1 and TRBJ2-1; with no DNA, the TCRdb D assignment of TRBD1 cannot be verified. CDR3 length equals 18 residues. Germline CDR1 and CDR2: SGHRS and YFSETQ.

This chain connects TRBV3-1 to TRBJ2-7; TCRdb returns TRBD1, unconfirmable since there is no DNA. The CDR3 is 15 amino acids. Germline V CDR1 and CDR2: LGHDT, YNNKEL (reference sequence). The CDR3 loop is CASSPSDRVTYEQYF.

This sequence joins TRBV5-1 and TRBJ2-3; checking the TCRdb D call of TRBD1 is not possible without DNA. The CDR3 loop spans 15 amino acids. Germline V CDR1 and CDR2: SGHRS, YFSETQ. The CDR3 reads CASSTRQGAGDTQYF.

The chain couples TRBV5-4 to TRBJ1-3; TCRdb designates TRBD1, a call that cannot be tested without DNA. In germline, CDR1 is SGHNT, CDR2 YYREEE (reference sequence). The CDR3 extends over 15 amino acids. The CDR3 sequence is CAGKGGQGSGNTIYF.

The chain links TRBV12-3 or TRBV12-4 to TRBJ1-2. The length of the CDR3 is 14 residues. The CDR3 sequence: CASSLNPGLVGYTF.

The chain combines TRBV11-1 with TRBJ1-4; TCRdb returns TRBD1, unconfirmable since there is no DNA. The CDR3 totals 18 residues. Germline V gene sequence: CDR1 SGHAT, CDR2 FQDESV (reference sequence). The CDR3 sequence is CASSLDGKKGQGFEKLFF.

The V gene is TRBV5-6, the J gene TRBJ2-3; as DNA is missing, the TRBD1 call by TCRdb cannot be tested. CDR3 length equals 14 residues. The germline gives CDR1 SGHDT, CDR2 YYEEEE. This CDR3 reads CASSLVGQTDTQYF.

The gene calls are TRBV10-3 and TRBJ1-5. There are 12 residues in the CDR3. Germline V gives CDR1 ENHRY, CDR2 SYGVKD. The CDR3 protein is CATSSVNQPQHF.

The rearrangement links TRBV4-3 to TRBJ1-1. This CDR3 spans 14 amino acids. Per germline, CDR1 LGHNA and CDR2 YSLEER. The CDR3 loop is CASSQARFNTEAFF.

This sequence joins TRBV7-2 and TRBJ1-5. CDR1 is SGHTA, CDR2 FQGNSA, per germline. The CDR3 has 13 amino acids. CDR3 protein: CASSSAGSQPQHF.

The CDR3 is CASSPESGAEAFF. The chain recombines TRBV3-1 with TRBJ1-1; the TCRdb D gene call, TRBD1, has no DNA to confirm it. The CDR3 is 13 residues long. CDR1 LGHDT and CDR2 YNNKEL come from the germline V gene (reference sequence).

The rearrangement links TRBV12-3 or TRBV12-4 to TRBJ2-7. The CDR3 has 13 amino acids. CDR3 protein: CASSIRTDYEQYF.